This section outlines one T cell receptor beta chain sequence together with its context. Its antigen is unknown. This sample was taken from a study of shared clonotypes between healthy human individuals. General study findings and limits: A limitation of the genetic and exposure-history diversity represented arose from few donors.

The study ran the assay at deep level. Clones were sequenced by immunoSEQ multiplex PCR, and TCRdb holds only the in-frame ones, with some missing. The sample gives a few hundred thousand clones, around 97% of which show up once; about 0.06% is in the top ten. The CDR3 spans 16 residues. V was trimmed by 0 bases and J by 0 bases, leaving 9 bases between them. Looked up from germline, CDR1 is MNHEY and CDR2 is SMNVEV (reference sequence). The material sequenced was naive CD4+ T cells sorted from blood. The subset denotes: CD45RA+ positively selected. This chain connects TRBV27 to TRBJ1-5; D call uncertain. The receptor was derived from a woman younger than 45 in good health. CDR3 nucleotide sequence: TGTGCCAGCAGTTTATCCTGGGGATTTAGCAATCAGCCCCAGCATTTT. This encodes CASSLSWGFSNQPQHF.